Presented here are 25 T cell receptor beta chains from one specimen sequenced in a study of T cells after yellow fever vaccination. MiXCR, run by TCRdb on the 5' RACE reads, gives a single entry per CDR3 protein. This sample carries around 260,000 distinct CDR3 sequences, over 4.5% of them seen once, and the ten largest clones take more than 3%. The starting material was CD4+ T cells sorted from PBMCs, obtained on the day of the yellow fever booster vaccination. These receptors came from a man aged 18 to 30 who received the YFV17D yellow fever vaccine.

This clonotype was detected many times. The chain couples TRBV10-3 to TRBJ2-5; D possibly corresponds to TRBD1 (5 bases). Germline CDR1 reads ENHRY; CDR2 reads SYGVKD. CDR3 size: 14 residues. Trimming shortened V by 4 bases and J by 4 bases, and 13 bases separated the two germline ends. CDR3 in amino acids: CAISGAGAPETQYF. The DNA for the CDR3 is TGTGCCATCAGTGGAGCTGGGGCCCCAGAGACCCAGTACTTC.

This clonotype occurred a few times. V usage is TRBV7-9 and J usage is TRBJ2-5; 7 bases map to TRBD2. The CDR3 is made up of 14 amino acids. Looked up from germline, CDR1 is SEHNR and CDR2 is FQNEAQ (reference sequence). With 5 bases clipped from V and 1 base from J, the junction kept 4 bases outside the gene matches. Here the CDR3 DNA reads TGTGCCAGCAGCCCTAGCGGAATCCAAGAGACCCAGTACTTC. Translated: CASSPSGIQETQYF.

This clonotype was picked up many times. CDR3 protein: CASSFWGGRIQYF. The CDR3 coding sequence is TGTGCCAGCAGTTTTTGGGGGGGGCGCATTCAGTACTTC. The rearrangement links TRBV11-2 to TRBJ2-4; possibly TRBD2 for D (7 bases). The germline V and J ends were trimmed by 6 bases and 9 bases, with 15 bases remaining between them. This CDR3 has 13 amino acids. Germline V gives CDR1 SGHAT, CDR2 FQNNGV.

The CDR3 DNA sequence: TGCGCCAGCAGCTTGGAATCCCACGGGACCGGGGAGCTGTTTTTT. Its translation: CASSLESHGTGELFF. V is TRBV5-1 and J is TRBJ2-2; D call uncertain. CDR3 length equals 15 residues. The germline V gene has CDR1 SGHRS and CDR2 YFSETQ. Trimming removed 0 bases from V and 5 bases from J, with 11 bases in between.

V is TRBV3-1 and J is TRBJ2-1; D is uncertain. The CDR3 is 15 amino acids. Germline CDR1 and CDR2: LGHDT and YNNKEL (reference sequence). V was pared by 1 base and J by 0 bases, with 7 bases between. The CDR3 protein is CASSQGVSSYNEQFF. The CDR3 DNA reads TGTGCCAGCAGCCAAGGTGTTTCCTCCTACAATGAGCAGTTCTTC.

This clonotype came up many times. This rearrangement joins TRBV9 to TRBJ1-6, with 7 positions matching TRBD1. The J segment lost 8 bases and the V segment lost 1 base, leaving 6 bases of the junction unmatched. The CDR3 consists of 15 residues. From germline, CDR1 is SGDLS and CDR2 YYNGEE. CDR3 nucleotides: TGTGCCAGCAGCGTATGGGGACAGCAAGATTCACCCCTCCACTTT. It encodes CASSVWGQQDSPLHF.

This clonotype was seen only a few times. The gene calls are TRBV7-2 and TRBJ2-1, with TRBD1 matching 7 bases. The trim removed 5 bases at V and 5 bases at J, leaving 9 bases unmatched. Germline CDR1 reads SGHTA; CDR2 reads FQGNSA. The CDR3 runs 15 residues. CDR3 in DNA: TGTGCCAGCAGCCCACAGGGGATTCCACACAATGAGCAGTTCTTC. Translation gives CASSPQGIPHNEQFF.

This clonotype was seen repeatedly, ten times or more. The chain joins TRBV18 to TRBJ1-2; D is unclear. The CDR3 is made up of 17 amino acids. The V gene's germline CDR1 is KGHSH and CDR2 LQKENI. Trimming took off 3 bases at V and 3 bases at J, with 20 bases between the two ends. The CDR3 region has the DNA TGTGCCAGCTCACCTGGAGTTACTAACTATCTGGACTATGGCTACACCTTC. As protein: CASSPGVTNYLDYGYTF.

This clonotype was observed at least ten times. This CDR3 reads CAISGGTSGGTSQETQYF. The CDR3 DNA sequence: TGTGCCATCAGTGGAGGGACTAGCGGGGGCACGTCCCAAGAGACCCAGTACTTC. The chain recombines TRBV10-3 with TRBJ2-5; 14 bases line up with TRBD2. The CDR3 runs 18 residues. J lost 1 base, V lost 4 bases, and 8 bases had no gene match. The germline gives CDR1 ENHRY, CDR2 SYGVKD.

The sample holds a few counts of this clonotype. This chain links TRBV6-5 with TRBJ2-5, with D tentatively TRBD2 (7 bases). CDR1 is MNHEY, CDR2 SVGAGI, per germline. V gave up 4 bases and J gave up 1 base, with 19 bases separating them. This CDR3 region has 17 residues. DNA for the CDR3: TGTGCCAGCAGTTTCTCAGGACGGGGGGCAGGCCAAGAGACCCAGTACTTC. Its translation: CASSFSGRGAGQETQYF.

This clonotype was recorded at least ten times. This chain joins TRBV12-3 or TRBV12-4 and TRBJ1-5; a possible D gene is TRBD1 (6 bases). The CDR3 has 15 amino acids. V dropped 4 bases and J dropped 4 bases, with 14 bases sitting between them. CDR3 coding DNA: TGTGCCAGCAGTTCCCCTGACAGGACAAATCAGCCCCAGCATTTT. This translates into CASSSPDRTNQPQHF.

The chain recombines TRBV10-3 with TRBJ2-7; 9 bases fit TRBD1. V gave up 10 bases and J gave up 3 bases; unmatched junction bases: 4. This CDR3 region has 12 residues. The germline gives CDR1 ENHRY, CDR2 SYGVKD. CDR3 bases: TGTGCCACCACAGGGGGCGGCTACGAGCAGTACTTC. This translates into CATTGGGYEQYF.

This clonotype was picked up many times. The genes are TRBV7-8 and TRBJ1-1, with D unclear. The CDR3 is made up of 13 amino acids. Germline V gene data show CDR1 as SGHVS and CDR2 as FQNEAQ. V shed 5 bases and J shed 4 bases, with 11 bases lying between them. CDR3 residues: CASSVDLSTEAFF. Written as DNA, the CDR3 is TGTGCCAGCAGCGTAGACCTGAGCACTGAAGCTTTCTTT.

This clonotype was seen a few times. The chain links TRBV6-5 to TRBJ1-4; no clear D. V lost 7 bases, J lost 3 bases, and 15 bases lay in between. Germline CDR1 and CDR2: MNHEY and SVGAGI. This CDR3 has 15 residues. CDR3 coding DNA: TGTGCCAGCAAAGATCCAAAGGTGCCTAATGAAAAACTGTTTTTT. This sequence encodes CASKDPKVPNEKLFF.

This clonotype was seen repeatedly, ten times or more. CDR3 DNA sequence: TGCGCCAGCAGCCAAGGTCCCTGGGGGAAACATACCTACGAGCAGTACTTC. Its translation: CASSQGPWGKHTYEQYF. The gene calls are TRBV4-1 and TRBJ2-7, with D perhaps TRBD1 or TRBD2 (5 bases each). V gave up 1 base and J gave up 2 bases, with 18 bases separating them. The CDR3 runs to 17 residues. The V gene's germline CDR1 is MGHRA and CDR2 YSYEKL.

The rearrangement joins TRBV18 to TRBJ1-3; possible D gene TRBD1, 6 bases. The V gene's germline CDR1 is KGHSH and CDR2 LQKENI. The CDR3 is 16 amino acids. The V end was cut by 3 bases, the J end by 1 base, with 13 bases between. CDR3 residues: CASSPRGVSSGNTIYF. The CDR3 region has the DNA TGTGCCAGCTCACCGAGGGGGGTTTCATCTGGAAACACCATATATTTT.

The V gene is TRBV20-1, the J gene TRBJ1-2, with D possibly TRBD1 on 5 matching bases. Germline CDR1 reads DFQATT; CDR2 reads SNEGSKA (reference sequence). The CDR3 runs to 11 residues. The CDR3 nucleotides read TGCAGCGGCAGGGAGTCCTATGGCTACACCTTC. This codes for CSGRESYGYTF.

In its sample, this clonotype was seen a few times. The gene calls are TRBV27 and TRBJ1-2; D is ambiguous. CDR1 is MNHEY, CDR2 SMNVEV, per germline (reference sequence). This CDR3 is 13 amino acids long. Trimming cost V 4 bases and J 4 bases, with 10 bases left between them. The CDR3, as DNA: TGTGCCAGCAGTTCCCCGTATAGCTATGGCTACACCTTC. It yields the protein CASSSPYSYGYTF.

This clonotype has a handful of counts. The chain links TRBV7-8 to TRBJ2-7, with 7 bases matching TRBD1. V gave up 3 bases and J gave up 3 bases; unmatched junction bases: 11. There are 16 residues in the CDR3. Germline V gene lookup returns CDR1 SGHVS and CDR2 FQNEAQ. The CDR3 spells CASSLGVRTGDYEQYF. The CDR3 region has the DNA TGTGCCAGCAGCTTGGGTGTTAGGACAGGAGACTACGAGCAGTACTTC.

This clonotype was seen repeatedly, ten times or more. The J gene is TRBJ2-1, the V gene TRBV5-1; D is ambiguous. The CDR3 totals 14 residues. The V gene lost 4 bases and the J gene lost 10 bases, with 18 bases spanning the gap. The V gene's germline CDR1 is SGHRS and CDR2 YFSETQ. The CDR3 sequence is CASSPQVTSKEQFF. Written as DNA, the CDR3 is TGCGCCAGCAGCCCGCAGGTGACTTCCAAGGAGCAGTTCTTC.

This clonotype was recorded a few times. The rearrangement links TRBV14 to TRBJ1-1; maybe TRBD1 (5 bases). The CDR3 length is 14 residues. V dropped 4 bases and J dropped 3 bases, with 12 bases sitting between them. In germline, CDR1 is SGHDN, CDR2 FVKESK. Here the CDR3 DNA reads TGTGCCAGCAGCCCAGATCAAGGGGACACTGAAGCTTTCTTT. Its protein is CASSPDQGDTEAFF.

This clonotype was counted ten times or more. The rearrangement uses TRBV7-2 and TRBJ1-5; D is unclear. Trimming cost V 8 bases and J 2 bases, with 10 bases left between them. Germline CDR1 and CDR2: SGHTA and FQGNSA. The CDR3 runs to 13 residues. CDR3 protein: CASGVRGNQPQHF. CDR3 bases: TGTGCCAGCGGGGTACGAGGCAATCAGCCCCAGCATTTT.

The sample holds a few counts of this clonotype. The chain recombines TRBV20-1 with TRBJ2-5, with D perhaps TRBD1 (6 bases). Per the germline V gene, CDR1 is DFQATT and CDR2 is SNEGSKA (reference sequence). V lost 3 bases and J lost 7, with 18 bases in between. The CDR3 spans 14 residues. The CDR3: CSASVLGAQGTQYF. The DNA of the CDR3 is TGCAGTGCTAGTGTCTTGGGGGCCCAGGGGACCCAGTACTTC.

This clonotype was detected many times. The V and J genes are TRBV5-1 and TRBJ2-3, with 10 bases fitting TRBD2. This CDR3 has 17 residues. J was trimmed by 1 base and V by 0 bases; bases with no gene match: 5. CDR1 and CDR2 from the germline V gene are SGHRS and YFSETQ. CDR3 protein: CASSLGLAGAGTDTQYF. As DNA, the CDR3 is TGCGCCAGCAGCTTGGGCCTAGCGGGGGCCGGCACAGATACGCAGTATTTT. Filled out from reference TRBV5-1 and TRBJ2-3, the complete variable domain reads KAGVTQTPRYLIKTRGQQVTLSCSPISGHRSVSWYQQTPGQGLQFLFEYFSETQRNKGNFPGRFSGRQFSNSRSEMNVSTLELGDSALYLCASSLGLAGAGTDTQYFGPGTRLTVL.

This clonotype was seen many times. V and J are TRBV12-3 or TRBV12-4 and TRBJ2-1; D might be TRBD1 or TRBD2, each matching 5 bases. Between the trimmed V and J ends, which lost 5 bases and 9 bases, there was a span of 17 bases. This CDR3 has 14 amino acids. As DNA, the CDR3 is TGTGCCAGCAGTCGCCCCCCCCCCGGGGCTGAGCAGTTCTTC. Translation gives CASSRPPPGAEQFF.